These 4 T cell receptor beta chains were all obtained from the same sample, sequenced in a study of T cell changes during pregnancy in multiple sclerosis. TCRdb's copy holds only in-frame clones and misses some; the assay was immunoSEQ multiplex PCR. Of roughly 61,000 clones listed, roughly 94% were seen once; the top ten hold just over 2.5%. The material was CD8+ T cells from peripheral blood mononuclear cells, obtained after pregnancy. The receptor source for this set is a female donor with multiple sclerosis, enrolled in a pregnancy study.

The chain combines TRBV28 with TRBJ2-2; possibly TRBD1 for D (5 bases). CDR1 and CDR2 from the germline V gene are MDHEN and SYDVKM. Trimming pared 1 base from V and 7 bases from J, leaving 10 bases between. CDR3 size: 14 residues. DNA of the CDR3: TGTGCCAGCAGTTTATTTCAGGGAAGCGGGGAGCTGTTTTTT. It translates to CASSLFQGSGELFF. The variable domain in full, completed from reference TRBV28 and TRBJ2-2, reads DVKVTQSSRYLVKRTGEKVFLECVQDMDHENMFWYRQDPGLGLRLIYFSYDVKMKEKGDIPEGYSVSREKKERFSLILESASTNQTSMYLCASSLFQGSGELFFGEGSRLTVL.

V gene TRBV5-6 combines with J gene TRBJ2-1; perhaps TRBD1 as D (6 bases). The germline V gene encodes CDR1 SGHDT and CDR2 YYEEEE. Trimming left V 1 base short and J 2 bases short, with 13 bases between. The CDR3 loop spans 16 amino acids. The CDR3 DNA follows: TGTGCCAGCAGCTTGAAGGTCAGGGGAGCCTACAATGAGCAGTTCTTC. It yields the protein CASSLKVRGAYNEQFF.

The CDR3 region is CASSLLAGTYEQYF. Here the CDR3 DNA reads TGTGCCAGCAGCTTACTAGCGGGAACCTACGAGCAGTACTTC. The chain combines TRBV13 with TRBJ2-7, with 9 bases that match TRBD2. The CDR3 length is 14 residues. V gave up 2 bases and J gave up 2 bases; unmatched junction bases: 1. Germline assignment: CDR1 PRHDT and CDR2 FYEKMQ (reference sequence).

The rearrangement joins TRBV4-1 to TRBJ1-1; D remains ambiguous. V lost 3 bases and J lost 2, with 7 bases in between. Germline V CDR1 and CDR2: MGHRA, YSYEKL. The CDR3 covers 13 residues. CDR3 in DNA: TGCGCCAGCAGCCAGGGAGGTAACACTGAAGCTTTCTTT. Protein product: CASSQGGNTEAFF.